This T cell receptor (beta chain) appears in the sequencing data of a study of blood T cell repertoires in COVID-19. V lost 4 bases to trimming and J lost 4 bases, with 19 bases between them. CDR1 and CDR2 (germline): MNHEY, SVGAGI. CDR3 length: 16 amino acids. The method was immunoSEQ multiplex PCR; TCRdb's version includes in-frame clones alone and lacks a portion of them. Here the sample spans 300,000 to 350,000 clones, over 80% being singletons. The source is a woman aged 50 to 60 with COVID-19, enrolled during active disease. Material: peripheral blood. The V call is TRBV6-5, the J call TRBJ1-2, with D uncertain. The CDR3 nucleotides read TGTGCCAGCAGTTCCGCGGGGAGGGCTGATCGCTATGGCTACACCTTC. Translating gives CASSSAGRADRYGYTF.